A selection of T cell receptor beta chains follows, all from one sample in a study of post-analysis software for immune sequencing data. TCRdb reprocessed the PCR reads with MiXCR, giving one entry per CDR3 protein. The sample has about 620,000 distinct CDR3 sequences, about 40% seen once. Sequenced input: blood. The receptors stem from a girl aged 5-17 years with multiple sclerosis. CDR3s include the opening cysteine and the closing phenylalanine or tryptophan. The D gene is left open where the match is weak. The size field is filled for only some rows; it gives once, few, many or a size class.

J,V,size,D,CDR3,DNA
TRBJ2-3,TRBV24-1,few,TRBD2,CATSDAGTSGLRDTQYF,TGTGCCACCAGTGATGCCGGGACTAGCGGCCTAAGGGATACGCAGTATTTT
TRBJ2-1,TRBV14,-,TRBD1,CASSQYRGNEQFF,TGTGCCAGCAGCCAGTACAGGGGGAATGAGCAGTTCTTC
TRBJ2-5,TRBV12-5,-,TRBD2,CASGSPGLAHQETQYF,TGTGCTAGTGGTTCCCCCGGACTAGCTCATCAAGAGACCCAGTACTTC
TRBJ2-7,TRBV10-3,-,TRBD2,CAISVKRGLEEQYF,TGTGCCATCAGTGTCAAGCGGGGTCTTGAGGAGCAGTACTTC
TRBJ2-7,TRBV6-1,-,-,CASSPMRSMGEQYF,TGTGCCAGCAGTCCCATGAGGTCTATGGGCGAGCAGTACTTC
TRBJ1-1,TRBV27,few,TRBD1,CASSLGTGGTEAFF,TGTGCCAGCAGTTTGGGGACAGGGGGAACTGAAGCTTTCTTT
TRBJ2-3,TRBV12-3/TRBV12-4,few,-,CASSTDHQDTQYF,TGTGCCAGCAGTACCGACCACCAGGATACGCAGTATTTT
TRBJ1-2,TRBV6-6,-,-,CASSYGPVAYGYTF,TGTGCCAGCAGTTACGGGCCAGTAGCCTATGGCTACACCTTC
TRBJ2-1,TRBV5-1,few,TRBD2,CASSLGTSGRPSSYNEQFF,TGCGCCAGCAGCTTGGGGACTAGCGGGAGGCCTAGCTCCTACAATGAGCAGTTCTTC
TRBJ2-7,TRBV5-1,few,-,CASSSRLGSYEQYF,TGCGCCAGCAGCTCTCGGCTGGGATCCTACGAGCAGTACTTC
TRBJ1-1,TRBV5-6,-,-,CASTQGILNTEAFF,TGTGCCAGCACTCAAGGGATTTTGAACACTGAAGCTTTCTTT